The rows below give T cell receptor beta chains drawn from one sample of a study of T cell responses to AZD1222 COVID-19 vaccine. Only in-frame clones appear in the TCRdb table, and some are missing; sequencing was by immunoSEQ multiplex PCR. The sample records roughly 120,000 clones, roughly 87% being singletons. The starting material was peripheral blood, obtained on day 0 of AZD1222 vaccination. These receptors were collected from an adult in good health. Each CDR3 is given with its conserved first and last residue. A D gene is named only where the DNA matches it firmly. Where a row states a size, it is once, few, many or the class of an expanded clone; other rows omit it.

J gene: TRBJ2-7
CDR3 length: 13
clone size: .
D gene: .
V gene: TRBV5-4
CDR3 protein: CAISAIPSMEQYF
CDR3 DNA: TGTGCCATAAGTGCAATCCCGTCCATGGAGCAGTACTTC

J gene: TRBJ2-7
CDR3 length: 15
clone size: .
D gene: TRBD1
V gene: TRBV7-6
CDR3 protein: CASTPGTGRYYEQYF
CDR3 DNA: TGTGCCAGCACCCCCGGGACAGGTCGTTACTACGAGCAGTACTTC

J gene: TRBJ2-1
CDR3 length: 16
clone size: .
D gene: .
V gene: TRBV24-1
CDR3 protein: CATSDYRVGRGDEQFF
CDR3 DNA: TGTGCCACCAGTGATTACCGAGTTGGGAGGGGGGATGAGCAGTTCTTC

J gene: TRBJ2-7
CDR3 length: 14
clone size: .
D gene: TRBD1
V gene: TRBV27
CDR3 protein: CASSLGTGEFEQYF
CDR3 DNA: TGTGCCAGCAGTTTAGGAACAGGGGAATTTGAGCAGTACTTC

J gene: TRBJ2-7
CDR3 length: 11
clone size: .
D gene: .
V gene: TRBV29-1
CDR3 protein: CSVGRGDEQYF
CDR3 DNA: TGCAGCGTTGGAAGGGGGGACGAGCAGTACTTC

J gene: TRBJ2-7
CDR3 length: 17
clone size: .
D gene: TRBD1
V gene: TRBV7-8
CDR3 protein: CASSFGAGTGVSYEQYF
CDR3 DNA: TGTGCCAGCAGCTTTGGAGCTGGGACAGGGGTTTCCTACGAGCAGTACTTC

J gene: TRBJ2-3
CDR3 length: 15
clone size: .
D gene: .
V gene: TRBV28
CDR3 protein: CASRHTGLSTDTQYF
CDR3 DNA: TGTGCCAGCAGGCATACGGGACTGAGCACAGATACGCAGTATTTT

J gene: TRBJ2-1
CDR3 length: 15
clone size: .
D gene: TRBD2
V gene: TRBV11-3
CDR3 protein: CASSRTSGTYNEQFF
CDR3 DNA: TGTGCCAGCAGCCGGACTAGCGGAACTTACAATGAGCAGTTCTTC

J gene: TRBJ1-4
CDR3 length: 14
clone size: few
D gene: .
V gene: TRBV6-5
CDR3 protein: CASSRGTTNEKLFF
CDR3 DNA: TGTGCCAGCAGTCGCGGGACAACTAATGAAAAACTGTTTTTT

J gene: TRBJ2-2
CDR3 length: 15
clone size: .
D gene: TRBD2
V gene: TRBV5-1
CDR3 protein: CASSLTSGKVGELFF
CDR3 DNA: TGCGCCAGCAGCTTGACTAGCGGGAAGGTCGGGGAGCTGTTTTTT

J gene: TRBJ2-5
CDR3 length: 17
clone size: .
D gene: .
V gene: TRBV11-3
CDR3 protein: CASSPRGPGSEQETQYF
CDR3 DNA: TGTGCCAGCAGCCCTAGAGGGCCCGGATCGGAACAAGAGACCCAGTACTTC

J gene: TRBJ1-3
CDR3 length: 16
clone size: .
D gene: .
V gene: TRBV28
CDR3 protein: CASRPIQGFWGNTIYF
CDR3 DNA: TGTGCCAGCAGACCGATCCAGGGTTTTTGGGGAAACACCATATATTTT

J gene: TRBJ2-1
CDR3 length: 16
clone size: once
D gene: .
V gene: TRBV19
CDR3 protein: CASSPRGQFKYNEQFF
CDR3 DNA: TGTGCCAGTAGCCCTCGCGGACAGTTTAAATACAATGAGCAGTTCTTC

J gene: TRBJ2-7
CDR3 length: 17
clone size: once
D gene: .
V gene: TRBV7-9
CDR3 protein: CASSFFRTKSVSYEQYF
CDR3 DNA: TGTGCCAGCAGCTTCTTCAGGACCAAGAGCGTTTCCTACGAGCAGTACTTC